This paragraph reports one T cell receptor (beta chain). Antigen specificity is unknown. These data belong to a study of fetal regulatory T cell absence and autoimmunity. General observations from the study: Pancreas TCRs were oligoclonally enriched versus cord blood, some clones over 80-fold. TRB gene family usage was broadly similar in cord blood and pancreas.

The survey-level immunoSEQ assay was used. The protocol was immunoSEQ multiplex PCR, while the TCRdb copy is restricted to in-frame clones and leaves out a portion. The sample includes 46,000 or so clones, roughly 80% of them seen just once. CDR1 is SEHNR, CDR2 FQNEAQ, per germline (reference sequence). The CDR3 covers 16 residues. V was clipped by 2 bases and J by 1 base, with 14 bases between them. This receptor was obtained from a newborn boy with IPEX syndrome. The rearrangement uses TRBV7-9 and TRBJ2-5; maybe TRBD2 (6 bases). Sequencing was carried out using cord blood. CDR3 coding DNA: TGTGCCAGCAGCTTACAGGCGGGGCTGGGCCAAGAGACCCAGTACTTC. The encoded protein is CASSLQAGLGQETQYF.